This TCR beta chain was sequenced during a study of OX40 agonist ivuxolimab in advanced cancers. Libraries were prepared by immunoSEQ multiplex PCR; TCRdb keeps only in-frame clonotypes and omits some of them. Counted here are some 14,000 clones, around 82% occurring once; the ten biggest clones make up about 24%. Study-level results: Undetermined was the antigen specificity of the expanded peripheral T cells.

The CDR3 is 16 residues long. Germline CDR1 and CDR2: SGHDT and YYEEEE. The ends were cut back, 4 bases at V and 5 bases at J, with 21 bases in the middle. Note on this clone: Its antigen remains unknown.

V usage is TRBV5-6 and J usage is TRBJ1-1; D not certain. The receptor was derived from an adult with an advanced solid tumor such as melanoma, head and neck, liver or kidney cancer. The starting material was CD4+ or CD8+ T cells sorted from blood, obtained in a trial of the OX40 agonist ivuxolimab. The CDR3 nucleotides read TGTGCCAGCAGCCCGGGTCCGTTTTTAGTGGGAACTGAAGCTTTCTTT. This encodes CASSPGPFLVGTEAFF. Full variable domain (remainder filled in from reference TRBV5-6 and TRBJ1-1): DAGVTQSPTHLIKTRGQQVTLRCSPKSGHDTVSWYQQALGQGPQFIFQYYEEEERQRGNFPDRFSGHQFPNYSSELNVNALLLGDSALYLCASSPGPFLVGTEAFFGQGTRLTVV.